The 7 T cell receptor beta chains presented below share a single source sample, sequenced in a study of cytomegalovirus exposure and HLA in healthy donors. Vbeta (60) and Jbeta (13) primers were used in the PCR. Some clones are missing from TCRdb's copy, which holds only in-frame ones; the method was immunoSEQ multiplex PCR. Of more than 100,000 clones in the sample, approximately 80% were seen once. The sample comprised PBMCs. The receptors come from a human donor in good health.

The chain links TRBV28 to TRBJ2-3; 11 bases are shared with TRBD1. Germline V gene sequence: CDR1 MDHEN, CDR2 SYDVKM. V lost 5 bases to trimming and J lost 5 bases; unmatched junction nucleotides: 3. The length of the CDR3 is 14 residues. The CDR3 protein is CASSPGQGEDTQYF. The CDR3 DNA is TGTGCCAGCAGTCCGGGACAGGGGGAAGATACGCAGTATTTT.

The V and J genes are TRBV4-2 and TRBJ2-5; 7 bases are shared with TRBD1. Germline values: CDR1 LGHNA, CDR2 YNFKEQ. Germline trimming cut 3 bases from V and 2 bases from J; bases unmatched to any gene: 9. The CDR3 loop spans 16 amino acids. CDR3 bases: TGTGCCAGCAGCCATAATCCCGGGACAGCGCAAGAGACCCAGTACTTC. Residues: CASSHNPGTAQETQYF.

V is TRBV5-1 and J is TRBJ2-2; TRBD1 matches at 8 bases. The CDR3 is 16 residues long. In germline, CDR1 is SGHRS, CDR2 YFSETQ. The trim removed 3 bases at V and 0 bases at J, leaving 4 bases unmatched. The CDR3 is CASSSGQETNTGELFF. CDR3 bases: TGCGCCAGCAGCTCGGGACAGGAAACGAACACCGGGGAGCTGTTTTTT.

The chain has TRBV27 and TRBJ1-6; D might be TRBD1 (5 bases). The CDR3 spans 15 residues. In germline, CDR1 is MNHEY, CDR2 SMNVEV (reference sequence). Trimming took off 8 bases at V and 10 bases at J, with 21 bases between the two ends. The CDR3 bases are TGTGCCAGCTCCCCCTGGGGCCCTACCGGGTCACCCCTCCACTTT. Its protein product is CASSPWGPTGSPLHF.

This CDR3 is CASREAAGGREQYF. CDR3 DNA: TGTGCCAGCAGGGAGGCAGCAGGGGGAAGGGAGCAGTACTTC. The chain links TRBV28 to TRBJ2-7; TRBD1 matches 7 bases. This CDR3 region has 14 residues. V lost 6 bases, J lost 7 bases, and 12 bases stayed unmatched. Per germline, CDR1 MDHEN and CDR2 SYDVKM.

The table lists this clone with a few counts. In DNA, the CDR3 is TGTGCCAGCAGCTTAACACAGGGTTCTAGCAATCAGCCCCAGCATTTT. It yields the protein CASSLTQGSSNQPQHF. The chain carries TRBV7-9 and TRBJ1-5; weak D call: TRBD1 (6 bases). V was pared by 2 bases and J by 0 bases, with 11 bases between. From germline, CDR1 is SEHNR and CDR2 FQNEAQ (reference sequence). The length of the CDR3 is 16 residues.

V is TRBV29-1 and J is TRBJ1-1, with a possible D match to TRBD1 (5 bases). CDR1 is SQVTM and CDR2 is ANQGSEA in the germline V gene. This CDR3 contains 15 residues. The V end was cut by 4 bases, the J end by 0 bases, with 15 bases between. CDR3 in amino acids: CSVVGGGDLNTEAFF. The CDR3 DNA sequence: TGCAGCGTTGTGGGGGGGGGAGATCTGAACACTGAAGCTTTCTTT.